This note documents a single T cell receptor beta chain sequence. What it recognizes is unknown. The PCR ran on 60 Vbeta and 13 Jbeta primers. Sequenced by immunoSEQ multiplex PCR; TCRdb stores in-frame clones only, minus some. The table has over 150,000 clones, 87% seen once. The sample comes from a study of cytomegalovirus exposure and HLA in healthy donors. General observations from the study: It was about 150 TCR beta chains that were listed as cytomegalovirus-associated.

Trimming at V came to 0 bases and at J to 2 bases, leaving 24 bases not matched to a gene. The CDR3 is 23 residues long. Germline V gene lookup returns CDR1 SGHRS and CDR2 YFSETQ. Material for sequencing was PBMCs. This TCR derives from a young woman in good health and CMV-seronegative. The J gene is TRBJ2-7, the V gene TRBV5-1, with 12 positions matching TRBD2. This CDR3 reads CASSLVLARTGTSGRLITYEQYF. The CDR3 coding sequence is TGCGCCAGCAGCTTGGTTTTGGCCCGTACCGGGACTAGCGGGCGACTGATCACCTACGAGCAGTACTTC.